The 19 T cell receptor beta chains below all came from one sample that was sequenced in a study of T cell repertoires in cytomegalovirus infection. TCRdb re-derived calls from the reads in MiXCR, one entry per CDR3 protein. This table holds roughly 600,000 distinct CDR3 sequences, around 24% found once. The sample consisted of CD8+ T cells from PBMCs. The source of these receptors is a human donor in good health (CMV status not recorded). Some clones in this sample may be carry-over from other donors' samples.

The chain carries TRBV27 and TRBJ2-1; D is perhaps TRBD2 (5 bases). The CDR3 loop spans 13 amino acids. The V gene lost 6 bases and the J gene lost 8 bases, with 14 bases spanning the gap. Germline V gene data show CDR1 as MNHEY and CDR2 as SMNVEV (reference sequence). CDR3 nucleotide sequence: TGTGCCAGCAGCTCCCTCTGGGGAGATGAGCAGTTCTTC. It yields the protein CASSSLWGDEQFF.

This rearrangement joins TRBV20-1 to TRBJ1-1; D remains ambiguous. Trimming removed 6 bases at V and 3 bases at J, with 17 bases between. This CDR3 has 14 amino acids. Germline V gene sequence: CDR1 DFQATT, CDR2 SNEGSKA (reference sequence). In DNA, the CDR3 is TGCAGTGCCGAGGACGGGTTTGAGGACACTGAAGCTTTCTTT. Translation: CSAEDGFEDTEAFF.

This clonotype has a count of ten or more. V usage is TRBV7-4 and J usage is TRBJ1-1, with TRBD1 matching 8 bases. The ends lost 5 bases at V and 6 bases at J; junction bases unmatched: 5. Per the germline V gene, CDR1 is SGHVT and CDR2 is SQSDAQ. This CDR3 comprises 13 residues. The CDR3 DNA follows: TGTGCCAGCAGCCCCCGGGACAGGCCTGAAGCTTTCTTT. Encoded protein: CASSPRDRPEAFF.

On this clonotype: At one end, the junction sequence differs from germline, possibly due to a read error. The rearrangement links TRBV29-1 to TRBJ2-2; no firm D call. This CDR3 is built from 13 residues. Germline lookup yields CDR1 SQVTM and CDR2 ANQGSEA. The CDR3 sequence: CSVEWLNTRELFF. CDR3 coding DNA: TGCAGCGTTGAATGGTTGAACACCAGGGAGCTGTTTTTT.

There are a few counts of this clonotype. This chain uses TRBV28 with TRBJ2-4, with a possible D match to TRBD2 (6 bases). Per the germline V gene, CDR1 is MDHEN and CDR2 is SYDVKM. The CDR3 consists of 13 residues. Deletions cut 3 bases from V and 8 bases from J, with 11 bases between. CDR3 residues: CASSLGGIYIQYF. CDR3 DNA sequence: TGTGCCAGCAGTTTGGGGGGAATTTACATTCAGTACTTC. Full variable domain (remainder filled in from reference TRBV28 and TRBJ2-4): DVKVTQSSRYLVKRTGEKVFLECVQDMDHENMFWYRQDPGLGLRLIYFSYDVKMKEKGDIPEGYSVSREKKERFSLILESASTNQTSMYLCASSLGGIYIQYFGAGTRLSVL.

V is TRBV2 and J is TRBJ1-5; 7 bases are shared with TRBD1. CDR3 length: 13 amino acids. V was clipped by 9 bases and J by 4 bases; unmatched bases: 6. Germline CDR1 and CDR2: SNHLY and FYNNEI. The CDR3 sequence is CARRGTENQPQHF. CDR3 nucleotides: TGTGCCAGAAGGGGGACAGAAAATCAGCCCCAGCATTTT.

This clonotype came up many times. The chain links TRBV5-6 to TRBJ2-6; the match to TRBD1 covers 8 bases. V lost 3 bases, J lost 0 bases, and 8 bases stayed unmatched. Per germline, CDR1 SGHDT and CDR2 YYEEEE. The CDR3 has 18 amino acids. The CDR3, as DNA: TGTGCCAGCAGCTGGACAGGGTGGGAACTCTCTGGGGCCAACGTCCTGACTTTC. Translated: CASSWTGWELSGANVLTF.

The CDR3 loop reads CSAITGTSDEQFF. The CDR3 region has the DNA TGCAGTGCGATAACCGGGACGTCCGATGAGCAGTTCTTC. The chain combines TRBV20-1 with TRBJ2-1; perhaps D is TRBD1 or TRBD2 (5 bases each). V shed 6 bases and J shed 8 bases, with 17 bases lying between them. Germline assignment: CDR1 DFQATT and CDR2 SNEGSKA (reference sequence). The CDR3 spans 13 residues.

This clonotype was seen at least ten times. This rearrangement joins TRBV6-5 to TRBJ1-1; 9 nucleotides align to TRBD1. The V and J ends lost 4 bases and 0 bases, in that order; junction bases with no gene match: 6. The CDR3 contains 16 residues. Looked up from germline, CDR1 is MNHEY and CDR2 is SVGAGI. DNA of the CDR3: TGTGCCAGCAGTTGGACAGGGGATCCGTTGAACACTGAAGCTTTCTTT. It translates to CASSWTGDPLNTEAFF.

The chain carries TRBV2 and TRBJ2-7, with unresolved D. There are 12 residues in the CDR3. V was shortened by 7 bases and J by 3 bases, with 10 bases between the two germline ends. Germline CDR1 is SNHLY and CDR2 is FYNNEI. The CDR3 loop is CASNQVGYEQYV. The CDR3 nucleotides are TGTGCCAGCAATCAGGTCGGCTACGAGCAGTACGTC.

Many counts were recorded for this clonotype. The CDR3 nucleotides read TGTGCCAGCAGCCCAACAGGGTTGGAGTTCTTC. Translation: CASSPTGLEFF. This sequence joins TRBV7-9 and TRBJ2-1; D might be TRBD1 (6 bases). The CDR3 sequence is 11 residues long. Trimming left V 5 bases short and J 14 bases short, with 13 bases between. Germline values: CDR1 SEHNR, CDR2 FQNEAQ (reference sequence). The full variable domain, its missing parts supplied by reference TRBV7-9 and TRBJ2-1, is DTGVSQNPRHKITKRGQNVTFRCDPISEHNRLYWYRQTLGQGPEFLTYFQNEAQLEKSRLLSDRFSAERPKGSFSTLEIQRTEQGDSAMYLCASSPTGLEFFGPGTRLTVL.

This clonotype was detected ten times or more. The chain joins TRBV7-2 to TRBJ2-7; no definite D call. CDR1 SGHTA and CDR2 FQGNSA come from the germline V gene. V was pared by 1 base and J by 3 bases, with 10 bases between. The CDR3 runs 14 residues. In nucleotides, the CDR3 is TGTGCCAGCAGCTTAGATCCCCCCTACTACGAGCAGTACTTC. Translation: CASSLDPPYYEQYF.

J is TRBJ2-1 and V is TRBV6-5; no clear D. Germline-derived CDR1 and CDR2 are MNHEY and SVGAGI. This CDR3 has 17 residues. Trimming stripped 5 bases from V and 2 bases from J, with 19 bases between. The CDR3 bases are TGTGCCAGCAGTCCGGAAGCCCGCGGCGTCCCCTACAATGAGCAGTTCTTC. Translated, it gives CASSPEARGVPYNEQFF.

CDR3 nucleotide sequence: TGTGCCAGCAGCGTATCAGATATCTACGAGCAGTACTTC. Protein sequence: CASSVSDIYEQYF. The chain couples TRBV9 to TRBJ2-7; D uncertain. Trimming removed 1 base at V and 3 bases at J, with 8 bases between. CDR1 SGDLS and CDR2 YYNGEE come from the germline V gene. The CDR3 is 13 amino acids.

This rearrangement joins TRBV6-2 or TRBV6-3 to TRBJ2-7; possibly TRBD1 for D (5 bases). The CDR3 totals 12 residues. Germline assignment: CDR1 MNHEY and CDR2 SVGEGT. Here the CDR3 reads CTSSSGLYEQYV. For the CDR3, the DNA is TGTACCAGCAGTTCAGGGTTATACGAGCAGTACGTC.

Turning to this clonotype: This clone may be a read error of a much larger clone one base away. This rearrangement joins TRBV10-3 to TRBJ2-5, with D possibly matching TRBD1 (6 bases). Germline assignment: CDR1 ENHRY and CDR2 SYGVKD. CDR3 length equals 13 residues. Trimming stripped 11 bases from V and 4 bases from J, with 17 bases between. CDR3 nucleotide sequence: TGTGCCGTAGGGGGAGACCAACTAGAGACCCAGTACTTC. Encoded protein: CAVGGDQLETQYF.

This clonotype appeared many times. The chain couples TRBV11-2 to TRBJ1-1; 8 nucleotides match TRBD1. The germline V gene encodes CDR1 SGHAT and CDR2 FQNNGV. The V segment lost 2 bases and the J segment 1 base; nucleotides outside the gene matches: 6. This CDR3 is built from 16 residues. DNA of the CDR3: TGTGCCAGCAGCTTATGGGTGGACAGGGAGAACACTGAAGCTTTCTTT. This gives the protein CASSLWVDRENTEAFF.

This clonotype was seen repeatedly, ten times or more. The chain has TRBV7-2 and TRBJ2-2; no clear D gene. Germline CDR1 is SGHTA and CDR2 is FQGNSA. V was cut by 2 bases and J by 1 base, with 11 bases left in between. The CDR3 is 16 amino acids. The CDR3 DNA is TGTGCCAGCAGCTTAAGGGAACACGAGAACACCGGGGAGCTGTTTTTT. Translating gives CASSLREHENTGELFF.

The rearrangement uses TRBV6-2 or TRBV6-3 and TRBJ2-1; the match to TRBD2 covers 11 bases. Germline V lookup: CDR1 MNHEY, CDR2 SVGEGT. V was pared by 4 bases and J by 5 bases, with 16 bases of the junction left unmatched. The length of the CDR3 is 19 residues. CDR3 nucleotide sequence: TGTGCCAGCAGTTTCCGGACTAGCGGGCCGGTAGTGTTCCACAATGAGCAGTTCTTC. Translating it yields CASSFRTSGPVVFHNEQFF.